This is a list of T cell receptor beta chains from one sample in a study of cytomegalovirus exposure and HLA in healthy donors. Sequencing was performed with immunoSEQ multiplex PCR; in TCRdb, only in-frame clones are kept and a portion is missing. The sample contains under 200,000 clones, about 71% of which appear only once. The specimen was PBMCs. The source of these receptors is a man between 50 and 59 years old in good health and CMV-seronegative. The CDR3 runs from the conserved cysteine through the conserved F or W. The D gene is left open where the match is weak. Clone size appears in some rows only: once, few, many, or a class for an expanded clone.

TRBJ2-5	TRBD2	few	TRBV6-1	TGTGCCAGCAGTGTCGCTAGCGGGGGCCAAGAGACCCAGTACTTC	CASSVASGGQETQYF
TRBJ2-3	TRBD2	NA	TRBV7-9	TGTGCCAGCAGCTCCAGCTGGGGACTAGCCACAGATACGCAGTATTTT	CASSSSWGLATDTQYF
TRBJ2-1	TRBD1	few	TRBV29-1	TGCAGCGCCCTCCGAAGGCCGGGACAGGGGATTACCTCCTACAATGAGCAGTTCTTC	CSALRRPGQGITSYNEQFF
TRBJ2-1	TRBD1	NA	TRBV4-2	TGTGCCAGCAGCCAAGGTGACAGGGAACGGGAGCAGTTCTTC	CASSQGDREREQFF
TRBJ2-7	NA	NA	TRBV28	TGTGCCAGCAGGAACAGGGTCTTTAGTGACGAGCAGTACTTC	CASRNRVFSDEQYF
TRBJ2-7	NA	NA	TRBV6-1	TGTGCCAGCAGTGAAGGCTTAGAGGCCGCCAAGCAGTACTTC	CASSEGLEAAKQYF
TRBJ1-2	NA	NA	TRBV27	TGTGCCAGCAGTTTATCGGTCAGGCACGTCTATGGCTACACCTTC	CASSLSVRHVYGYTF
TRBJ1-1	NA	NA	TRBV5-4	TGTGCCAGCAGCACCCAGTACGGACAGAAGAACACTGAAGCTTTCTTT	CASSTQYGQKNTEAFF
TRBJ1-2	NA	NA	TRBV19	TGTGCCAGTAGTCCCCCCCCGACGGAGCTCTATGGCTACACCTTC	CASSPPPTELYGYTF
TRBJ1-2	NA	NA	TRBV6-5	TGTGCCAGCAGTAAACAGGGAGATTCCGGGGGCTACACCTTC	CASSKQGDSGGYTF
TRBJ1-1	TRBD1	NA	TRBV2	TGTGCCAGCAGCCCCGGACAGGGGGCGGCTGAAGCTTTCTTT	CASSPGQGAAEAFF
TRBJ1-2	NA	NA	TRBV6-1	TGTGCCAGCAGTGATGTCGGGGATCCTTTCTATGGCTACACCTTC	CASSDVGDPFYGYTF
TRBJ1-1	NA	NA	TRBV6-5	TGTGCCAGCAGTCGACACGTGAAGAACACTGAAGCTTTCTTT	CASSRHVKNTEAFF
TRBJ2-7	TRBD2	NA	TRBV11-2	TGTGCCAGCAGCTGGGTGGACGGGAGGGAGCAGTACTTC	CASSWVDGREQYF
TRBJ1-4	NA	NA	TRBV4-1	TGCGCCAGCAGCCAAGATGGGGGGGGGAATGAAAAACTGTTTTTT	CASSQDGGGNEKLFF
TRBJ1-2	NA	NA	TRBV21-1	TGTGCCAGCAGGACTTGGGGCTACACCTTC	CASRTWGYTF
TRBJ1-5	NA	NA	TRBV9	TGTGCCAACAGCGCCACAGGGAACGGTCAGCCCCAGCATTTT	CANSATGNGQPQHF
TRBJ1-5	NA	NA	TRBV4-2	TGTGCCAGCAGCCAAGATTTGGGGGGAAATCAGCCCCAGCATTTT	CASSQDLGGNQPQHF
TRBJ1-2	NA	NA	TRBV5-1	TGCGCCAGCAGCTTTGACGCTCCGGGAGGCTACACCTTC	CASSFDAPGGYTF
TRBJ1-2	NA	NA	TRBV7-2	TGTGCCAGCAGCCTCCATGGCTACACCTTC	CASSLHGYTF
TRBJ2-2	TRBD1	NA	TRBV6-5	TGTGCCAGCCGAAACAGGGGGCGCGGCACCGGGGAGCTGTTTTTT	CASRNRGRGTGELFF
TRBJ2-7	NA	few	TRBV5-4	TGTGCCAGCAGCCCGACTGACAGGAGCTACGAGCAGTACTTC	CASSPTDRSYEQYF
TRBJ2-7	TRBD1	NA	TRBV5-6	TGTGCCAGCAGCTGGGGACAGCCCTACGAGCAGTACTTC	CASSWGQPYEQYF
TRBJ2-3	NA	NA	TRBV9	TGTGCCAGCAGCCCCTCGGGACTCGCCATTCTAGATACGCAGTATTTT	CASSPSGLAILDTQYF
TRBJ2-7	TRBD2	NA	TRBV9	TGTGCCAGCAGCCCGGGGACTACCGAGCAGTACTTC	CASSPGTTEQYF
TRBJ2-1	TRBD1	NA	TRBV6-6	TGTGCCAGCAGTCAACAGGGGAACAGCATAAATGAGCAGTTCTTC	CASSQQGNSINEQFF